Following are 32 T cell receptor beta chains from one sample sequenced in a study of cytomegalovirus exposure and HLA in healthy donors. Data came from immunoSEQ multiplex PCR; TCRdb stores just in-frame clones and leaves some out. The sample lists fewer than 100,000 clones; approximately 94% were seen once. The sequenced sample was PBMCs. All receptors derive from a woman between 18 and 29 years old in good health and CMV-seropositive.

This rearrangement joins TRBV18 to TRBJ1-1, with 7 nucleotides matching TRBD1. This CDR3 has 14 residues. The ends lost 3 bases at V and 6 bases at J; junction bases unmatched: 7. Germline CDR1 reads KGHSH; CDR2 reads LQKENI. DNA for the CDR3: TGTGCCAGCTCACCTTCACGGACAGGATCTGAAGCTTTCTTT. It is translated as CASSPSRTGSEAFF. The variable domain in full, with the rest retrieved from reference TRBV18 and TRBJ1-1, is NAGVMQNPRHLVRRRGQEARLRCSPMKGHSHVYWYRQLPEEGLKFMVYLQKENIIDESGMPKERFSAEFPKEGPSILRIQQVVRGDSAAYFCASSPSRTGSEAFFGQGTRLTVV.

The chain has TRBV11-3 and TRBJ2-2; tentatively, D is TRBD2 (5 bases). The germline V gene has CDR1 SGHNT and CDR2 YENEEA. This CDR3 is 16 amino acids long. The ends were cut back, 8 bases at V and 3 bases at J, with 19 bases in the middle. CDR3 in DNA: TGTGCCAGCTTGAGGGCTAGGCCGCGGGACACCGGGGAGCTGTTTTTT. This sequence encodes CASLRARPRDTGELFF.

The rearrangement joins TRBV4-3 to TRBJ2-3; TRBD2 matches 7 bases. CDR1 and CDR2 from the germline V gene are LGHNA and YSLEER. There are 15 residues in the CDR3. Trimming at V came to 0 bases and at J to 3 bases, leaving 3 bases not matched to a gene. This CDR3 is CASSQDRLATDTQYF. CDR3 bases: TGCGCCAGCAGCCAAGACAGACTAGCAACAGATACGCAGTATTTT.

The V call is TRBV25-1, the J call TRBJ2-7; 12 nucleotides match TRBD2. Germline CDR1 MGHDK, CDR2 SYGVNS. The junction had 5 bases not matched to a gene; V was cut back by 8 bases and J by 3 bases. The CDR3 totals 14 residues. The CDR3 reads CASGLAGGFYEQYF. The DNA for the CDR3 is TGTGCCAGCGGGCTAGCGGGGGGGTTCTACGAGCAGTACTTC.

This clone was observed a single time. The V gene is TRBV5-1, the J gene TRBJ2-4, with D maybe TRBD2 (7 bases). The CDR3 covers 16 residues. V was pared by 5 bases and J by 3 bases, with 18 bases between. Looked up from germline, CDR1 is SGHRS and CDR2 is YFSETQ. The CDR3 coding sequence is TGCGCCAGCAGGGGGACACACCGGGGGGTCAAAAACATTCAGTACTTC. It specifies CASRGTHRGVKNIQYF.

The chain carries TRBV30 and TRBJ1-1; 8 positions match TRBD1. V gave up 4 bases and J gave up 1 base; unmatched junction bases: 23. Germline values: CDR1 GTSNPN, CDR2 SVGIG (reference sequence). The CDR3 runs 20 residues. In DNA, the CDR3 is TGTGCCTGGAAACCGGGCCTTGACAGGGGAAGGTGGCCGGCGAACACTGAAGCTTTCTTT. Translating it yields CAWKPGLDRGRWPANTEAFF.

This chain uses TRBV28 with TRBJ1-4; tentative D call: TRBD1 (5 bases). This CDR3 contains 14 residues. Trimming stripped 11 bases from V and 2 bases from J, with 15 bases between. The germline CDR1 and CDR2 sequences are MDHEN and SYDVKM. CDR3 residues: CASVKGATNEKLFF. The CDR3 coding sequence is TGTGCCTCTGTAAAAGGGGCCACTAATGAAAAACTGTTTTTT.

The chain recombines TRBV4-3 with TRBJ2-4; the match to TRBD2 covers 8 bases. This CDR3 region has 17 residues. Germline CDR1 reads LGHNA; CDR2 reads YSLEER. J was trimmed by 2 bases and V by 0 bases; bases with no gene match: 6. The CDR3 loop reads CASSQEGLAGTKNIQYF. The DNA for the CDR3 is TGCGCCAGCAGCCAAGAAGGATTAGCGGGGACCAAAAACATTCAGTACTTC.

CDR3 coding DNA: TGTGCCACCAGCAGAGCCCCGGTTAGGAACACTGAAGCTTTCTTT. Protein sequence: CATSRAPVRNTEAFF. The J gene is TRBJ1-1, the V gene TRBV15; no definite D call. The CDR3 is 15 residues long. CDR1 is LNHNV, CDR2 YYDKDF, per germline (reference sequence). Trimming removed 1 base from V and 1 base from J, with 10 bases in between.

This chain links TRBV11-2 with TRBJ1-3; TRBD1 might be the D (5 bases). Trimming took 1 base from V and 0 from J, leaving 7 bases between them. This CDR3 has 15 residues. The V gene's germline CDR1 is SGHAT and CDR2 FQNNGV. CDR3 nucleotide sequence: TGTGCCAGCAGCTTAGGACAGAACTCTGGAAACACCATATATTTT. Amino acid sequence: CASSLGQNSGNTIYF.

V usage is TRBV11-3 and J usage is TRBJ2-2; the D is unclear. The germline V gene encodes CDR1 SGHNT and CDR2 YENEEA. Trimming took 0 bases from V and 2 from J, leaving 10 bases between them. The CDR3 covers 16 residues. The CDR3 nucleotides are TGTGCCAGCAGCTTAGAGGTAGCCTTAAACACCGGGGAGCTGTTTTTT. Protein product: CASSLEVALNTGELFF.

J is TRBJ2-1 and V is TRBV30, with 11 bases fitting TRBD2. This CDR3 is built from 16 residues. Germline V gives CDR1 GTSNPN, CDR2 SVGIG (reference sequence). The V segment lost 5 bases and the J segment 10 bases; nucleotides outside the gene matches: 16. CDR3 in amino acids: CAWGGLTSGKAWEQFF. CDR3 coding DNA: TGTGCCTGGGGGGGTTTGACTAGCGGGAAGGCATGGGAGCAGTTCTTC.

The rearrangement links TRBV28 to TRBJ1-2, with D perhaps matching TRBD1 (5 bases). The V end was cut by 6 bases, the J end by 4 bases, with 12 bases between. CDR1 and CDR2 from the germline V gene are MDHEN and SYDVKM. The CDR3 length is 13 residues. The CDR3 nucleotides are TGTGCCAGCAGGACAGAGAGCCTCTATGGCTACACCTTC. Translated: CASRTESLYGYTF.

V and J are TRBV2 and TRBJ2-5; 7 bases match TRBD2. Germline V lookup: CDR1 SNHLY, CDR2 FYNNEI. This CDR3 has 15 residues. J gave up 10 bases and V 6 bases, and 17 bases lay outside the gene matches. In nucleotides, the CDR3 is TGTGCCAGCAGAAAGAGCGGGGCCGCCGTAAGCGGCCAGTACTTC. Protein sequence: CASRKSGAAVSGQYF.

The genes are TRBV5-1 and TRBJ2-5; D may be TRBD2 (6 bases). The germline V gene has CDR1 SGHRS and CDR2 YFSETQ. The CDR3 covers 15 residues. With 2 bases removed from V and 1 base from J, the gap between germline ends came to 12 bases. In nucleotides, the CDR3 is TGCGCCAGCAGCTTAGCACTAGCTAGCCAAGAGACCCAGTACTTC. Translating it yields CASSLALASQETQYF. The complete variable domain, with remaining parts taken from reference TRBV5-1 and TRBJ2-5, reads KAGVTQTPRYLIKTRGQQVTLSCSPISGHRSVSWYQQTPGQGLQFLFEYFSETQRNKGNFPGRFSGRQFSNSRSEMNVSTLELGDSALYLCASSLALASQETQYFGPGTRLLVL.

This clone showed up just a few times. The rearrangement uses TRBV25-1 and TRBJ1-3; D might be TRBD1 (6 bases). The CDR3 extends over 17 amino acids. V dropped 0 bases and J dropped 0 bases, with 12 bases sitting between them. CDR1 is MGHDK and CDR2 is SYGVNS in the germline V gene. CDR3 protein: CASSEYTDRLSGNTIYF. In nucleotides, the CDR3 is TGTGCCAGCAGTGAATATACAGACAGGCTCTCTGGAAACACCATATATTTT.

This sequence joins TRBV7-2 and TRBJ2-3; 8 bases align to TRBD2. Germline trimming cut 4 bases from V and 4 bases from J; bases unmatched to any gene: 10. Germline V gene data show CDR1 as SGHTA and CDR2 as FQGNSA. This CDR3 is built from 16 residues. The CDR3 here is CASSSFPGAGADTQYF. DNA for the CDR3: TGTGCCAGCAGCTCATTCCCGGGAGCGGGAGCAGATACGCAGTATTTT.

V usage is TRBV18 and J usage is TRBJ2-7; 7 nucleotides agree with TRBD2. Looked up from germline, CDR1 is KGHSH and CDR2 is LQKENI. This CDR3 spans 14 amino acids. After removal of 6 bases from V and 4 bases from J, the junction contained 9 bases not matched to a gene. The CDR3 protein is CASSQGLVSYEQYF. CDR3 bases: TGTGCCAGCTCTCAAGGACTAGTCTCTTACGAGCAGTACTTC.

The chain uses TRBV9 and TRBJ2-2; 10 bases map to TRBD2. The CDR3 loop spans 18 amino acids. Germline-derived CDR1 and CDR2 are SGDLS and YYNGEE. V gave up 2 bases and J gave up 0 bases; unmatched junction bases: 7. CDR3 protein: CASSVGPSGRANTGELFF. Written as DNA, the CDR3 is TGTGCCAGCAGCGTGGGGCCCAGCGGGAGGGCGAACACCGGGGAGCTGTTTTTT.

As DNA, the CDR3 is TGTGCCATCAGTGAGTCCCTAGGGGCCTACGAGCAGTACTTC. This translates into CAISESLGAYEQYF. J is TRBJ2-7 and V is TRBV10-3; tentatively, D is TRBD1 (5 bases). There are 14 residues in the CDR3. Germline V CDR1 and CDR2: ENHRY, SYGVKD. V dropped 0 bases and J dropped 2 bases, with 8 bases sitting between them.

CDR3 sequence reads: CASSFGLAGGNEQFF. As DNA, the CDR3 is TGTGCCAGCAGTTTCGGACTAGCAGGAGGCAATGAGCAGTTCTTC. This chain joins TRBV6-5 and TRBJ2-1, with 8 bases lining up with TRBD2. This CDR3 comprises 15 residues. The J segment lost 6 bases and the V segment lost 4 bases, leaving 8 bases of the junction unmatched. The V gene's germline CDR1 is MNHEY and CDR2 SVGAGI.

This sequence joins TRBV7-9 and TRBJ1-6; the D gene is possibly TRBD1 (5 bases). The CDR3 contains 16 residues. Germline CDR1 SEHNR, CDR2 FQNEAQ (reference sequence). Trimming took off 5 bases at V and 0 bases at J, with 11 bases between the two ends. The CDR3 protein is CASSRRGSSYNSPLHF. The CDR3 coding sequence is TGTGCCAGCAGCCGGCGGGGGAGCTCCTATAATTCACCCCTCCACTTT.

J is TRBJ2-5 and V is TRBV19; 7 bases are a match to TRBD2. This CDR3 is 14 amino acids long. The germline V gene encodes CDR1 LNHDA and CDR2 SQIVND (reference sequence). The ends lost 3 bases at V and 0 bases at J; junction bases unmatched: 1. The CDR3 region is CASSIGGYQETQYF. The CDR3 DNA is TGTGCCAGTAGTATCGGGGGGTACCAAGAGACCCAGTACTTC. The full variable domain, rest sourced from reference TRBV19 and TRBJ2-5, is DGGITQSPKYLFRKEGQNVTLSCEQNLNHDAMYWYRQDPGQGLRLIYYSQIVNDFQKGDIAEGYSVSREKKESFPLTVTSAQKNPTAFYLCASSIGGYQETQYFGPGTRLLVL.

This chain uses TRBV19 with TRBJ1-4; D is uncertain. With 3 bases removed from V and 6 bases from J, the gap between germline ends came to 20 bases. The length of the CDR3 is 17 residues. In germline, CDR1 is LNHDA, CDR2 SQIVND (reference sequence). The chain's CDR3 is CASSIFGRANGYEKLFF. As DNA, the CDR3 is TGTGCCAGTAGTATCTTCGGGAGGGCGAATGGTTATGAAAAACTGTTTTTT.

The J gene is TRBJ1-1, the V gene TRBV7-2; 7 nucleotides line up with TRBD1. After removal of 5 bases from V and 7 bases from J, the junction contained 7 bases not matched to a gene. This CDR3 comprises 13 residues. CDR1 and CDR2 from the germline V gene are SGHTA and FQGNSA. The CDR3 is CASSPRQGGEAFF. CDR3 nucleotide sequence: TGTGCCAGCAGCCCCCGACAGGGAGGTGAAGCTTTCTTT.

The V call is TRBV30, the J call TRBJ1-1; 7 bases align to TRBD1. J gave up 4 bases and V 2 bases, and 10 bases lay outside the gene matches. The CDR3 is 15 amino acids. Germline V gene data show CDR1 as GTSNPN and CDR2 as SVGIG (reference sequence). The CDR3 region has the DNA TGTGCCTGGAGTAAGACAGGGATATGGGGCACTGAAGCTTTCTTT. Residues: CAWSKTGIWGTEAFF.

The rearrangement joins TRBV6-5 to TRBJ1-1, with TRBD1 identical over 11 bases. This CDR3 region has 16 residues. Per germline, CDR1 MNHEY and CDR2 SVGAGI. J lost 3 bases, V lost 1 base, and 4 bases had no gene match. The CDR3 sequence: CASSYFGQGADTEAFF. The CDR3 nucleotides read TGTGCCAGCAGTTACTTCGGACAGGGGGCGGACACTGAAGCTTTCTTT.

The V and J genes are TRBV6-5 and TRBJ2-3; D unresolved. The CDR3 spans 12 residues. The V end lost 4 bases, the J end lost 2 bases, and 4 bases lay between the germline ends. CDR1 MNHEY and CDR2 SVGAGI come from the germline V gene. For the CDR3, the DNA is TGTGCCAGCAGTTCCTACACAGATACGCAGTATTTT. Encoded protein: CASSSYTDTQYF.

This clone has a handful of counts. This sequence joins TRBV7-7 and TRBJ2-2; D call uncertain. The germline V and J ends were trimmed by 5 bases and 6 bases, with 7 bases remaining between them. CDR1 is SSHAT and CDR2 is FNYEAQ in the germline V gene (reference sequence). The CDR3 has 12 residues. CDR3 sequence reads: CASSLVSGELFF. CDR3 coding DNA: TGTGCCAGCAGCCTCGTGTCCGGGGAGCTGTTTTTT.

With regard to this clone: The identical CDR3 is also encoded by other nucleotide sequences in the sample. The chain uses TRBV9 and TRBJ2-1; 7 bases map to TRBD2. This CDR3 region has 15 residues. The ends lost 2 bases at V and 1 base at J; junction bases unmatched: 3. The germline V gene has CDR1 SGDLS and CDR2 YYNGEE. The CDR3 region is CASSVGGGSYNEQFF. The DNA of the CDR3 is TGTGCCAGCAGCGTGGGGGGGGGATCCTACAATGAGCAGTTCTTC.

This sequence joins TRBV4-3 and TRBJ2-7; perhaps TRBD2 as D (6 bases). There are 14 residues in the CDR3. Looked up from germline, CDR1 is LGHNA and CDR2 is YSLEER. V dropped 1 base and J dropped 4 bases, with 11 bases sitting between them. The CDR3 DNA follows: TGCGCCAGCAGCCAAGGCTGGGGGAGGTACGAGCAGTACTTC. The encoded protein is CASSQGWGRYEQYF.

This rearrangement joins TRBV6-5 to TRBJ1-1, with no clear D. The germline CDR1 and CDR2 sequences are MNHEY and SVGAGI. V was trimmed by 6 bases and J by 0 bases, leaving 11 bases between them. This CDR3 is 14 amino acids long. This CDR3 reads CASSQRDMNTEAFF. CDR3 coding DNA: TGTGCCAGCAGCCAACGAGACATGAACACTGAAGCTTTCTTT.